These 3 T cell receptor beta chains were sequenced from one sample in a study of cytomegalovirus exposure and HLA in healthy donors. TCRdb keeps only in-frame clones here, not all; method: immunoSEQ multiplex PCR. The sample lists some 85,000 clones; approximately 96% were seen once. The sequenced material came from PBMCs. Every receptor here comes from a woman in her late teens or twenties in good health and CMV-seronegative.

The CDR3 loop is CASSVAPGLSYNEQFF. For the CDR3, the DNA is TGTGCCAGCAGCGTAGCTCCGGGGTTGTCCTACAATGAGCAGTTCTTC. This chain joins TRBV9 and TRBJ2-1; D perhaps matches TRBD2 (5 bases). CDR1 is SGDLS and CDR2 is YYNGEE in the germline V gene. CDR3 length: 16 amino acids. Trimming shortened V by 0 bases and J by 1 base, and 11 bases separated the two germline ends.

The chain uses TRBV5-1 and TRBJ2-1, with TRBD1 matching over 8 bases. Germline CDR1 SGHRS, CDR2 YFSETQ. V lost 4 bases to trimming and J lost 0 bases; unmatched junction nucleotides: 6. The CDR3 totals 16 residues. CDR3 nucleotides: TGCGCCAGCAGCCCGGGACAGGCTAACTCCTACAATGAGCAGTTCTTC. As protein: CASSPGQANSYNEQFF.

The chain has TRBV7-9 and TRBJ1-3; possible D gene TRBD1, 5 bases. CDR1 and CDR2 from the germline V gene are SEHNR and FQNEAQ (reference sequence). The V end was cut by 1 base, the J end by 4 bases, with 8 bases between. This CDR3 comprises 14 residues. The CDR3 DNA sequence: TGTGCCAGCAGCTTAGGCGGGGCCGGAAACACCATATATTTT. Translating it yields CASSLGGAGNTIYF.